This T cell receptor beta chain was documented in a study of blood T cell repertoires in COVID-19. Repertoires were generated with immunoSEQ multiplex PCR, while TCRdb's copy carries only in-frame clones and drops some. The sample lists 160,000 or so clones; more than 80% were seen once. The CDR3 loop spans 14 amino acids. This chain uses TRBV21-1 with TRBJ2-5; the D call TRBD2 from the table was never checked on the DNA. TRBV21-1 is labeled a pseudogene. This receptor was obtained from a woman between 40 and 55 years old with acute or convalescent COVID-19. Input material: peripheral blood. In nucleotides, the CDR3 is TGTGCCAGCAGCTTTGGAGGGATCCAAGAGACCCAGTACTTC. This gives the protein CASSFGGIQETQYF.